This T cell receptor beta chain was recovered during a study of memory CD4+ T cells and cytomegalovirus serostatus. Single viable CD3+CD4+CD8-CD45RO+ cells were sorted as the memory CD4+ T cells. Study-wide points: Repertoires predicted CMV serostatus with median bootstrapped AUC of roughly 0.95.

The CDR3 consists of 15 residues. Trimming removed 2 bases from V and 0 bases from J, with 9 bases in between. Germline assignment: CDR1 SGHTA and CDR2 FQGNSA. This clone showed up just once. The antigen is undetermined. TCRdb's copy holds only in-frame clones and misses some; the assay was immunoSEQ multiplex PCR. This sample has some 46,000 clones; about 79% occur once, and the top ten carry 1% to 1.3%. V usage is TRBV7-2 and J usage is TRBJ2-3, with D tentatively TRBD1 or TRBD2 (6 bases each). The source of this sequence is an adult in good health and CMV-seronegative. The sequenced sample consisted of memory CD4+ T cells from blood. This CDR3 reads CASSLRGTSTDTQYF. CDR3 DNA sequence: TGTGCCAGCAGCTTAAGGGGGACTAGCACAGATACGCAGTATTTT.